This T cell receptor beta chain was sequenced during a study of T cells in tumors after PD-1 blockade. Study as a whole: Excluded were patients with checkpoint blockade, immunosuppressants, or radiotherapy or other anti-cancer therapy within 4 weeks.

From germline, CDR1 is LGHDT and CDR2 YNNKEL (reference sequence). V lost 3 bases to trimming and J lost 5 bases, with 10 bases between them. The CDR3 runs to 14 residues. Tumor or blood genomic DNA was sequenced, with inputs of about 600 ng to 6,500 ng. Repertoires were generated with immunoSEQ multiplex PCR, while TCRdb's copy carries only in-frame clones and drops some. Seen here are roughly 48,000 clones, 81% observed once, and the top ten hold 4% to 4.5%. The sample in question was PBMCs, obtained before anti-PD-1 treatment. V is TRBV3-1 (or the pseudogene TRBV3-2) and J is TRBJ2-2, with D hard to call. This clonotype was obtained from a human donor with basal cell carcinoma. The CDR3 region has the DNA TGTGCCAGCAGCCATGAAGGGCGGACCGGGGAGCTGTTTTTT. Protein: CASSHEGRTGELFF.